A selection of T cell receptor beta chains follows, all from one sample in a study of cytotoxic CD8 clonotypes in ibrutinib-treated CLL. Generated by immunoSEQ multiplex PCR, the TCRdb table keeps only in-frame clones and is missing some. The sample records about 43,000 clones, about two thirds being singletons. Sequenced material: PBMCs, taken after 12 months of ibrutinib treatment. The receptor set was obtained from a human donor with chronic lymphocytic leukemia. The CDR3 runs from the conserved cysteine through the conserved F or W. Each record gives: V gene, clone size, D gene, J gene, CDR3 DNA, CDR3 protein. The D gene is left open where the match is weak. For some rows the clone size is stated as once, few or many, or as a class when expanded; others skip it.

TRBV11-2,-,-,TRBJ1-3,TGTGCCAGCAGCTTAAGTATCACCACCATATATTTT,CASSLSITTIYF
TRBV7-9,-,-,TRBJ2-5,TGTGCCAGCAGCTTCCCCTTAGGGGGCGGGGGCCTGGAGACCCAGTACTTC,CASSFPLGGGGLETQYF
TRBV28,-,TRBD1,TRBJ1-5,TGTGCCAGCGTAAACAGGGGCGACAATCAGCCCCAGCATTTT,CASVNRGDNQPQHF
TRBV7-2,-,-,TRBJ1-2,TGTGCCAGCAGCTTAGATATAGCTTTCAACTATGGCTACACCTTC,CASSLDIAFNYGYTF
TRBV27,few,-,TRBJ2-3,TGTGCTACCAGAGAACAGGGAGCCACAGATACGCAGTATTTT,CATREQGATDTQYF
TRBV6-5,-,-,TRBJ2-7,TGTGCCAGCAGTTACTCGATCGGATACGAGCAGTACTTC,CASSYSIGYEQYF
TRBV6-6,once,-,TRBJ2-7,TGTGCCAGCCGATACGAGCAGTACTTC,CASRYEQYF
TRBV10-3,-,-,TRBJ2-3,TGTGCCTCCCGGGGCACAGATACGCAGTATTTT,CASRGTDTQYF
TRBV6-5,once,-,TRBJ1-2,TGTGCCAGCAGTTACTCGACAGGTTGGGGCTATGGCTACACCTTC,CASSYSTGWGYGYTF
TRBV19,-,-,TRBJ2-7,TGTGCCAGTAGTAGGAGGCAGGAGAGCTCCTACGAGCAGTACTTC,CASSRRQESSYEQYF
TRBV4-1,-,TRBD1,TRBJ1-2,TGCGCCAGCAGCCAAGAGTGGACAGGGTGGGACTATGGCTACACCTTC,CASSQEWTGWDYGYTF
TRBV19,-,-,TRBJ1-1,TGTGCCAGTAGTATAGTTGTATTGGGGATGAACACTGAAGCTTTCTTT,CASSIVVLGMNTEAFF
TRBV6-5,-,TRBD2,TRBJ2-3,TGTGCCAGCAGTTACACCAGCGGGGGCACAGATACGCAGTATTTT,CASSYTSGGTDTQYF
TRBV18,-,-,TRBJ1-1,TGTGCCAGCTCACCCTACCAGGCCCAGAACACTGAAGCTTTCTTT,CASSPYQAQNTEAFF
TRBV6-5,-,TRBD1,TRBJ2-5,TGTGCCAGCAGCTCTGGACAGGGGAGTTCGGAGACCCAGTACTTC,CASSSGQGSSETQYF
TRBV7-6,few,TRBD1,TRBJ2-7,TGTGCCAGCAGGGCGGGACAGGGACCCTACGAGCAGTACTTC,CASRAGQGPYEQYF
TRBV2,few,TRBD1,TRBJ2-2,TGTGCCAGCTTTAAGGGACAGACCATATCCACCGGGGAGCTGTTTTTT,CASFKGQTISTGELFF
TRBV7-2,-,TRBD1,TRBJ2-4,TGTGCCAGCAGCTTAGTTGTGGGGGGACAGGGAAACATTCAGTACTTC,CASSLVVGGQGNIQYF
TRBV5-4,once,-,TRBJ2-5,TGTGCCAGCAGTTCGACTGGGACGAAGACCCAGTACTTC,CASSSTGTKTQYF
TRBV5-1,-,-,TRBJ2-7,TGCGCCAGCAGCTTGGACCCGGGTTCCTACGAGCAGTACTTC,CASSLDPGSYEQYF
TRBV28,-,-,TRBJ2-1,TGTGCCAGCAGTAGCCCCGGCTACAATGAGCAGTTCTTC,CASSSPGYNEQFF
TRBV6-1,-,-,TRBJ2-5,TGTGCCAGCAGTGAAGCTCACAGGGTAGAGACCCAGTACTTC,CASSEAHRVETQYF
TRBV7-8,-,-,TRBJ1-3,TGTGCCAGCAGCCCCGTCGGAAACACCATATATTTT,CASSPVGNTIYF
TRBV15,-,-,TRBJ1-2,TGTGCCACCAGCAGAGTTCAGGGGAACTATGGCTACACCTTC,CATSRVQGNYGYTF
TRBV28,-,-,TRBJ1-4,TGTGCCAGCAGTTTTTCCGGGAGACAAGAAAAACTGTTTTTT,CASSFSGRQEKLFF
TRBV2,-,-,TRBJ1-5,TGTGCCAGCAGGGGCTCCCTGAGGGGTCAGCCCCAGCATTTT,CASRGSLRGQPQHF
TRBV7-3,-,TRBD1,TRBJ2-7,TGTGCCAGTACACCGGGACAGGGAAGTAACGAGCAGTACTTC,CASTPGQGSNEQYF
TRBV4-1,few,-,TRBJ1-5,TGCGCCAGCAGCCAAATATTCGGGGCCCCAAATCAGCCCCAGCATTTT,CASSQIFGAPNQPQHF
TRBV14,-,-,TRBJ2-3,TGTGCCAGCAGCCGCAGACAGGAGGCTTACACAGATACGCAGTATTTT,CASSRRQEAYTDTQYF
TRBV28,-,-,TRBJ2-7,TGTGCCAGCAGCGGGACCTACGAGCAGTACTTC,CASSGTYEQYF
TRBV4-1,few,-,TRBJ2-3,TGCGCCAGCAGCCCCCGGGACTCCACAGATACGCAGTATTTT,CASSPRDSTDTQYF
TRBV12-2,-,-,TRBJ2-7,TGTGCAAGTCGCTTAGGCGTCGCTGGTCCGATATCCTACGAGCAGTACTTC,CASRLGVAGPISYEQYF
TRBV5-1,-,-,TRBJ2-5,TGCGCCAGCAGCTTCGGGACGGTCGAGACCCAGTACTTC,CASSFGTVETQYF
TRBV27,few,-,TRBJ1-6,TGTGCCAGCACTTCCCGCACAGGGACTAATTCACCCCTCCACTTT,CASTSRTGTNSPLHF
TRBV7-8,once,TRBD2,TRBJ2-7,TGTGCCAGCAGCTTACAACCTAGCGGGGGGATCGAGCAGTACTTC,CASSLQPSGGIEQYF
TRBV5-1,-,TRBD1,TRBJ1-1,TGCGCCAGCAGCCTGGCCGGGACAGCAGGGGGGTACACTGAAGCTTTCTTT,CASSLAGTAGGYTEAFF
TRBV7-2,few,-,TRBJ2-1,TGTGCCAGCAGCTTAGGAAGGTTCTCCTACAATGAGCAGTTCTTC,CASSLGRFSYNEQFF
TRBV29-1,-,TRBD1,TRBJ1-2,TGCAGCGCCTACAGGGGGCTGAAGTATGGCTACACCTTC,CSAYRGLKYGYTF
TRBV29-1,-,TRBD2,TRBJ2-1,TGCAGCTTCCGACTAGCGGGGGATCTCGGCAATGAGCAGTTCTTC,CSFRLAGDLGNEQFF
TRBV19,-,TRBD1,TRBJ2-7,TGTGCCAGTAGTTTCGGGACAGGAGGTTCCTACGAGCAGTACTTC,CASSFGTGGSYEQYF
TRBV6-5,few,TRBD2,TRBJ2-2,TGTGCGGGATCACAACTAGCGTTCACCGGGGAGCTGTTTTTT,CAGSQLAFTGELFF
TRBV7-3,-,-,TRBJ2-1,TGTGCCAGCAGCCCGGGACCCTCGCCCAGTAAGCAGTTCTTC,CASSPGPSPSKQFF
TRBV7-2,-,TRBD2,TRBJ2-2,TGTGCCAGCAGCTTCTACAGCGGGGCAAACACCGGGGAGCTGTTTTTT,CASSFYSGANTGELFF
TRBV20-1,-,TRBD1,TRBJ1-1,TGCAGTACAGGGGGCACTGAAGCTTTCTTT,CSTGGTEAFF
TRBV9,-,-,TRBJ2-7,TGTGCCAGCAGCCCCAAGGGGGGGGCCAGCTCCTACGAGCAGTACTTC,CASSPKGGASSYEQYF